This T cell receptor (beta chain) originates from a study of T-cell reconstitution after alpha-beta-depleted transplantation in children (dated by TCRdb to the mid-2010s). For context, the study as a whole: T-cell immune reconstitution after TCRalphabeta/CD19-depleted allogeneic hematopoietic cell transplantation in children was quantitatively tracked in the study by means of TCR repertoire profiling.

Cut back by 5 bases and 5 bases, the V and J ends lie 15 bases apart. In the germline V gene (reference sequence), CDR1 corresponds to MNHEY and CDR2 to SMNVEV. From the cysteine through the phenylalanine, the CDR3 covers 14 amino acids. Only CDR3 DNA remains: 42 bases, in frame from the first base. This clonotype has a count of ten or more. Its antigen remains undetermined. No clone much larger than this one lies a single base away; base qualities are absent. Receptor amplification or capture employed PCR. Instrument used: Illumina HiSeq 2500. To normalize quantification of the TCRbeta repertoire, the TCR libraries were built with molecular barcoding that relied on unique molecular identifiers. TCRdb passed the public sequencing reads through fastp at Q25 and MiXCR, retaining productive beta sequences. Here each entry gathers all rows of one CDR3 protein and keeps the most common genes and DNA. The sample table shows roughly 500,000 distinct CDR3 sequences, and roughly an eighth are seen once. The ten largest clones represent 5% to 6% of the sample.

Sequencing was performed on PBMCs from the stem cell graft donor, taken from the stem cell graft. The clonotype originates from a human donor who donated a stem cell graft to a child with combined immunodeficiency. The sequence is built from TRBV27 and TRBJ1-1; TRBD1 is a possible D gene, resting on 6 matching bases. The bases are TGTGCCAGCAGTCTAGGGGGAGGGGTTACTGAAGCTTTCTTT. It translates to CASSLGGGVTEAFF.